The 21 T cell receptor beta chains below come from one sample, sequenced in a study of T cells in Graves' hyperthyroidism and ophthalmopathy (dated by TCRdb to about 2019). Libraries came from multiplex PCR. Sequencing was performed on an Illumina HiSeq 2000. The TCR beta CDR3 regions were amplified from the RNA transcripts. A first-round RT-PCR of the TCR CDR3 used the HTBI primer set with the Qiagen OneStep RT-PCR kit. TCRdb reanalyzed the raw reads on its own, using fastp at Q25 for trimming and MiXCR for clone calling, and kept in-frame beta chains. Records with the same CDR3 protein are collapsed into one entry carrying the most frequent genes and DNA. The sample table lists about 270,000 distinct CDR3 sequences, about 16% of them with a count of one. About 30% of the sample is in the top ten clones. The sequenced sample was blood. The source of these receptors is a woman between 50 and 59 years old with Graves' hyperthyroidism that later progressed to Graves' ophthalmopathy.

This clonotype occurred a few times. The chain is built from TRBV15 and TRBJ2-3; 10 bases match TRBD2. The J segment lost 2 bases and the V segment lost 8 bases, leaving 10 bases of the junction unmatched. Germline CDR1 and CDR2: LNHNV and YYDKDF (reference sequence). This CDR3 contains 16 residues. CDR3 in amino acids: CATGRLAGSLTDTQYF. In DNA, the CDR3 is TGTGCCACCGGACGACTAGCGGGCTCTCTCACAGATACGCAGTATTTT.

This clonotype was observed at least ten times. The chain links TRBV12-3 or TRBV12-4 to TRBJ1-1, with unresolved D. The CDR3 is 12 residues long. V lost 6 bases and J 6 bases, leaving 11 bases between the germline ends. CDR3 bases: TGTGCCAGCAGAAAAGACACCCCTGAAGCTTTCTTT. It yields the protein CASRKDTPEAFF.

This clonotype was seen only a few times. The genes are TRBV9 and TRBJ2-2; maybe TRBD2 (6 bases). Trimming pared 0 bases from V and 6 bases from J, leaving 15 bases between. The CDR3 runs to 16 residues. The germline gives CDR1 SGDLS, CDR2 YYNGEE. As DNA, the CDR3 is TGTGCCAGCAGCGTAGCGGAGGGCGCGGTCTCCGGGGAGCTGTTTTTT. Protein: CASSVAEGAVSGELFF.

This clonotype was observed at least ten times. This chain uses TRBV27 with TRBJ2-3, with D tentatively TRBD2 (6 bases). CDR1 and CDR2 from the germline V gene are MNHEY and SMNVEV (reference sequence). This CDR3 has 16 amino acids. With 5 bases removed from V and 5 bases from J, the gap between germline ends came to 20 bases. CDR3 nucleotides: TGTGCCAGCAGTGACCTCCGAGGGGAGGTAAAAGATACGCAGTATTTT. Its translation: CASSDLRGEVKDTQYF.

This clonotype showed up many times. The rearrangement links TRBV2 to TRBJ2-2; 9 bases are a match to TRBD2. V trimming: 11 bases; J trimming: 6 bases; junction bases outside the gene matches: 4. This CDR3 is built from 12 residues. CDR1 is SNHLY and CDR2 is FYNNEI in the germline V gene. CDR3 nucleotide sequence: TGTGCCGGCCGACTAGCGGCCGGGGAGCTGTTTTTT. This gives the protein CAGRLAAGELFF.

This clonotype was seen many times. This chain links TRBV30 with TRBJ2-3, with D possibly matching TRBD2 (6 bases). The CDR3 is 14 amino acids. The V end was cut by 2 bases, the J end by 1 base, with 10 bases between. Germline loops: CDR1 GTSNPN, CDR2 SVGIG (reference sequence). CDR3 coding DNA: TGTGCCTGGAGTTCGGGGGTGGGCACAGATACGCAGTATTTT. As protein: CAWSSGVGTDTQYF.

This clonotype occurred a few times. The genes are TRBV10-2 and TRBJ2-7, with D unclear. CDR3 length: 10 amino acids. Trimming removed 3 bases from V and 11 bases from J, with 8 bases in between. The germline gives CDR1 WSHSY, CDR2 SAAADI. CDR3 nucleotide sequence: TGCGCCAGCAGTGAACGTGTGAAGTACTTC. It translates to CASSERVKYF.

The gene calls are TRBV10-3 and TRBJ2-1, with 8 bases fitting TRBD2. Germline CDR1 is ENHRY and CDR2 is SYGVKD. The CDR3 runs to 14 residues. The V gene end was trimmed by 8 bases and the J gene end by 9 bases; junction bases not matched to a gene: 12. Written as DNA, the CDR3 is TGTGCCATCCTCGAGATAGCGGGAAGAGGTGAGCAGTTCTTC. Translated, it gives CAILEIAGRGEQFF.

There are many counts of this clonotype. The J gene is TRBJ1-5, the V gene TRBV2; D is perhaps TRBD1 (5 bases). This CDR3 has 15 amino acids. V lost 5 bases, J lost 4 bases, and 15 bases lay in between. Germline-derived CDR1 and CDR2 are SNHLY and FYNNEI. CDR3 sequence (DNA): TGTGCCAGCAGTCTGGGACGGCAGCAGAATCAGCCCCAGCATTTT. The encoded protein is CASSLGRQQNQPQHF.

This clonotype has ten or more counts. The rearrangement links TRBV15 to TRBJ2-3, with D perhaps matching TRBD2 (6 bases). Germline lookup yields CDR1 LNHNV and CDR2 YYDKDF (reference sequence). Trimming stripped 5 bases from V and 2 bases from J, with 29 bases between. This CDR3 has 20 amino acids. The CDR3 DNA reads TGTGCCACCAGCGGTCTGACTAGAAATACCGTTGCGCCCCCCACAGATACGCAGTATTTT. It codes for CATSGLTRNTVAPPTDTQYF.

The chain carries TRBV4-1 and TRBJ2-1; 9 nucleotides line up with TRBD1. The germline CDR1 and CDR2 sequences are MGHRA and YSYEKL. Trimming cost V 5 bases and J 1 base; bases outside gene matches: 6. The CDR3 contains 16 residues. CDR3 residues: CASSSQGAISYNEQFF. The CDR3 DNA sequence: TGCGCCAGCAGCTCACAGGGGGCCATATCCTACAATGAGCAGTTCTTC.

This clonotype was seen a few times. The chain has TRBV20-1 and TRBJ2-1; TRBD2 agrees at 12 bases. The CDR3 spans 16 residues. Losses at the gene ends were 0 bases for V and 4 bases for J; bases not matched to a gene: 4. In germline, CDR1 is DFQATT, CDR2 SNEGSKA (reference sequence). CDR3 loop: CSARDLAGGVYNEQFF. As DNA, the CDR3 is TGCAGTGCTAGAGATCTAGCGGGAGGGGTATACAATGAGCAGTTCTTC.

This sequence joins TRBV12-3 or TRBV12-4 and TRBJ1-2; tentatively, D is TRBD1 (5 bases). The CDR3 is 16 residues long. V was cut by 6 bases and J by 1 base, with 18 bases left in between. The DNA for the CDR3 is TGTGCCAGCAGCCAGATGACAGTACTGTATAACTATGGCTACACCTTC. Its translation: CASSQMTVLYNYGYTF.

V usage is TRBV20-1 and J usage is TRBJ2-3, with 12 bases fitting TRBD2. CDR3 length: 16 amino acids. Looked up from germline, CDR1 is DFQATT and CDR2 is SNEGSKA (reference sequence). V lost 5 bases and J lost 4; bases outside the gene matches: 10. CDR3 sequence: CSAHNPTSGSPDTQYF. DNA for the CDR3: TGCAGTGCTCACAATCCGACTAGCGGGAGCCCAGATACGCAGTATTTT.

V and J are TRBV6-1 and TRBJ1-6; no reliable D call. V lost 2 bases to trimming and J lost 8 bases, with 10 bases between them. CDR3 length: 14 amino acids. Germline CDR1 reads MNHNS; CDR2 reads SASEGT. CDR3 loop: CASSEYLRDSPLHF. CDR3 DNA: TGTGCCAGCAGTGAATACCTTCGGGATTCACCCCTCCACTTT.

A few counts support this clonotype. The genes are TRBV10-3 and TRBJ2-1; 7 bases fit TRBD2. J gave up 4 bases and V 4 bases, and 13 bases lay outside the gene matches. CDR1 and CDR2 from the germline V gene are ENHRY and SYGVKD. This CDR3 has 17 amino acids. The CDR3 DNA is TGTGCCATCAGTGGGTTGGGGGGGGAAATAGGGTACAATGAGCAGTTCTTC. Residues: CAISGLGGEIGYNEQFF.

Ten or more counts support this clonotype. The chain has TRBV30 and TRBJ2-2; weak D call: TRBD2 (6 bases). The CDR3 covers 14 residues. Germline V gene data show CDR1 as GTSNPN and CDR2 as SVGIG (reference sequence). V lost 1 base and J 6 bases, leaving 12 bases between the germline ends. This CDR3 is CAWSARREAGELFF. The CDR3 region has the DNA TGTGCCTGGAGTGCTCGTAGGGAGGCCGGGGAGCTGTTTTTT.

The chain joins TRBV5-1 to TRBJ2-1, with 14 bases identical to TRBD2. V lost 0 bases and J lost 6; bases outside the gene matches: 2. Germline CDR1 and CDR2: SGHRS and YFSETQ. The CDR3 spans 16 residues. The CDR3 sequence: CASSLGGLAGANEQFF. In DNA, the CDR3 is TGCGCCAGCAGCTTGGGGGGACTAGCGGGAGCCAATGAGCAGTTCTTC. Based on the CDR3 plus reference TRBV5-1 and TRBJ2-1, the full variable domain is KAGVTQTPRYLIKTRGQQVTLSCSPISGHRSVSWYQQTPGQGLQFLFEYFSETQRNKGNFPGRFSGRQFSNSRSEMNVSTLELGDSALYLCASSLGGLAGANEQFFGPGTRLTVL.

This clonotype was counted many times. This chain uses TRBV28 with TRBJ1-5; unclear D gene. This CDR3 region has 14 residues. The V gene lost 5 bases and the J gene lost 4 bases, with 12 bases spanning the gap. Germline CDR1 is MDHEN and CDR2 is SYDVKM. The CDR3 sequence: CASSNDNLNQPQHF. In DNA form, the CDR3 reads TGTGCCAGCAGTAACGACAATCTGAATCAGCCCCAGCATTTT.

This clonotype was seen many times. The V call is TRBV28, the J call TRBJ2-2; tentative D call: TRBD1 (6 bases). The V gene's germline CDR1 is MDHEN and CDR2 SYDVKM. The CDR3 is 15 residues long. V was clipped by 1 base and J by 4 bases, with 10 bases between them. In nucleotides, the CDR3 is TGTGCCAGCAGTTTATTTAGGACAGCCACCGGGGAGCTGTTTTTT. Amino acid sequence: CASSLFRTATGELFF. The variable domain in full, with the rest retrieved from reference TRBV28 and TRBJ2-2, is DVKVTQSSRYLVKRTGEKVFLECVQDMDHENMFWYRQDPGLGLRLIYFSYDVKMKEKGDIPEGYSVSREKKERFSLILESASTNQTSMYLCASSLFRTATGELFFGEGSRLTVL.

This clonotype was detected ten times or more. V gene TRBV20-1 combines with J gene TRBJ2-3; 9 bases agree with TRBD2. CDR1 is DFQATT, CDR2 SNEGSKA, per germline (reference sequence). The CDR3 length is 15 residues. V dropped 0 bases and J dropped 2; count of bases not matched to a gene: 3. The CDR3 loop is CSARDQREATDTQYF. In nucleotides, the CDR3 is TGCAGTGCTAGAGACCAGCGGGAGGCCACAGATACGCAGTATTTT.